This TCR beta chain was recorded in a study of T cell responses to AZD1222 COVID-19 vaccine. Study-wide points: Donors were largely white British and mainly female; clonal diversity was possibly underestimated. Unmutated variant regions are reportedly the target of nearly half of TCRs that are spike-specific. Compared with day 0, the breadth and depth of the Spike-specific TCR repertoire rose significantly after two doses of AZD1222.

TCRdb's table, derived via immunoSEQ multiplex PCR, lists solely in-frame clones and lacks some. Here the sample spans roughly 100,000 clones, 91% being singletons. Germline CDR1 LGHNA, CDR2 YSLEER. The J segment lost 1 base and the V segment lost 0 bases, leaving 6 bases of the junction unmatched. The CDR3 runs 16 residues. Of note for this clone: Its specificity is not known.

The chain uses TRBV4-3 and TRBJ2-7; 7 bases match TRBD2. The sequencing here drew on peripheral blood, taken on day 0 of AZD1222 vaccination. The source is an adult in good health. The CDR3 protein is CASSQESLAASYEQYF. The DNA of the CDR3 is TGCGCCAGCAGCCAAGAAAGTCTAGCGGCATCCTACGAGCAGTACTTC.